The rows below give T cell receptor beta chains drawn from one sample of a study of blood T cell repertoires in COVID-19. The method was immunoSEQ multiplex PCR; TCRdb's version includes in-frame clones alone and lacks a portion of them. The sample lists some 71,000 clones; 90% were seen once. Sequencing was carried out using peripheral blood. These receptors were taken from a woman between 18 and 29 years old with acute or convalescent COVID-19. Each CDR3 is given without its conserved first and last residue. The D gene is left open where the match is weak. Clone size is shown for a subset of rows, as once, few, many or a class of expanded clone.

.,.,TRBV4-3,TRBJ2-5,ASSQGGSGDYLTETQY
.,.,TRBV6-5,TRBJ2-1,ASSTPGEQF
.,TRBD1,TRBV30,TRBJ2-7,AWSVGQGYEQY
once,TRBD2,TRBV7-2,TRBJ2-1,ASSLGLAGGPGYNEQF
.,.,TRBV10-1,TRBJ1-5,ASSRLRLSNQPQH
.,.,TRBV15,TRBJ1-1,ATSRVAGNTEAF
.,TRBD1,TRBV5-4,TRBJ1-1,ASSFGTGAEAF
.,.,TRBV7-8,TRBJ1-5,ASSREVGRNQPQH
once,TRBD1,TRBV5-6,TRBJ1-6,ATTSGTGDSPLH
.,TRBD2,TRBV20-1,TRBJ2-1,SASGGTSGASAGEQF
.,TRBD1,TRBV6-5,TRBJ2-1,ASSPGTGDYNEQF
.,.,TRBV5-6,TRBJ2-1,ASSPWAYNEQF
.,TRBD1,TRBV4-3,TRBJ1-1,ASSQGLQGPNTEAF
.,.,TRBV30,TRBJ2-2,AWRSSTGELF
once,TRBD1,TRBV28,TRBJ1-1,ASSLRDREAF
.,.,TRBV5-1,TRBJ2-3,ASSSEGSHTDTQY
.,TRBD2,TRBV7-8,TRBJ2-1,ASSSKSGSNEQF
.,TRBD1,TRBV7-2,TRBJ2-7,ASSLRDSFSYEQY
.,.,TRBV4-3,TRBJ1-1,ASSQSGEGTQAF
.,TRBD2,TRBV19,TRBJ2-1,ASSMRSGGYNEQF
.,.,TRBV11-2,TRBJ1-1,ASSRTGGTEAF
.,.,TRBV5-4,TRBJ1-4,ASSLYGSGEKLF
.,.,TRBV6-5,TRBJ1-2,ASTDRLRTYGYT
.,TRBD1,TRBV7-9,TRBJ2-5,ASSPTGAGETQY
.,TRBD2,TRBV7-9,TRBJ2-1,ASSSMGGRIDNEQF
.,TRBD1,TRBV5-1,TRBJ1-2,ASSPGQGAGGYT
.,TRBD1,TRBV6-5,TRBJ2-7,ASRYNRGLEEQY
.,.,TRBV2,TRBJ2-3,ASILTDTQY
.,.,TRBV19,TRBJ2-3,ASSDRGTTDTQY